What follows is one T cell receptor beta chain and its context. This CDR3 contains 13 residues. Germline CDR1 MNHEY, CDR2 SVGAGI. V was clipped by 7 bases and J by 4 bases; unmatched bases: 4. The data were obtained in a study of blood T cell repertoires in COVID-19. Libraries were prepared by immunoSEQ multiplex PCR; TCRdb keeps only in-frame clonotypes and omits some of them. The sample yields about 150,000 clones, roughly nine tenths seen once. This sequence was found in a woman in her 40s with acute or convalescent COVID-19. J is TRBJ2-1 and V is TRBV6-5, with TRBD2 matching 7 bases. The sequencing sample was made of peripheral blood. The DNA of the CDR3 is TGTGCCAGCATTCGGGGGGAGTACAATGAGCAGTTCTTC. It codes for CASIRGEYNEQFF.